This paragraph covers one T cell receptor (beta chain) sequence. What it binds is unknown. The data originate from a study of beta chain features in type 1 diabetes. Study-level findings and limits: For Type 1 diabetes patients, all four CD4+ subsets carried TCRB CDR3s that were moderately but significantly shorter.

Of the isolated RNA, all was reverse transcribed, and so the sequenced material was expressed TCRB transcripts. Data came from immunoSEQ multiplex PCR; TCRdb stores just in-frame clones and leaves some out. The top ten hold approximately 0.54% of the sample, which has about 190,000 clones, about 7.9% seen once. The CDR3 totals 15 residues. Trimming pared 0 bases from V and 5 bases from J, leaving 11 bases between. CDR1 MNHEY and CDR2 SVGAGI come from the germline V gene. The rearrangement links TRBV6-5 to TRBJ2-1; no reliable D call. Sequences were obtained from central memory CD4+ T cells from blood. The source is a young man with type 1 diabetes. The CDR3 loop is CASSYSVAANNEQFF. CDR3 nucleotide sequence: TGTGCCAGCAGTTACTCGGTGGCTGCAAACAATGAGCAGTTCTTC.